These T cell receptor beta chains were read from a single sample in a study of CD8 T cells in Susac syndrome. TCRdb reprocessed the immunoSEQ multiplex PCR reads with MiXCR, giving one entry per CDR3 protein. The sample consists of a few hundred thousand distinct CDR3 sequences, 85% to 95% of them appearing once. The sample comprised CD4+ T cells from PBMCs. These receptors were obtained from a human donor with multiple sclerosis. Each CDR3 is given without its conserved first and last residue. The order of the fields is V gene, J gene, clone size, CDR3 protein. Clone size, where shown, is once, few, many, or a class for clones that have expanded.

TRBV19,TRBJ1-1,NA,ASRTDRERTEAF
TRBV27,TRBJ1-2,few,ASSYRDRDGYT
TRBV7-9,TRBJ1-2,NA,ASSRTDRAYGYT
TRBV2,TRBJ1-1,NA,ASTGHLLTEAF
TRBV10-3,TRBJ1-2,NA,AIRGTGGSGGYT
TRBV27,TRBJ1-3,NA,ASSWGAGNTIY
TRBV3-1,TRBJ2-7,NA,ASSQGRDLYEQY
TRBV24-1,TRBJ2-1,NA,ATSDLRGVYNEQF
TRBV9,TRBJ1-3,NA,ASSVGDTIY
TRBV27,TRBJ1-3,NA,ASVRGNTIY
TRBV5-8,TRBJ1-5,NA,ASRPTGWYDNQPQH
TRBV29-1,TRBJ1-5,NA,SVVSGGSNQPQH
TRBV30,TRBJ2-1,NA,AAWTDSRGEQF
TRBV3-1,TRBJ2-3,NA,ASSQYRLAVTDTQY
TRBV7-2,TRBJ2-2,NA,ASSLIRTGELF
TRBV28,TRBJ1-2,NA,ASSSGLSGNNYGYT
TRBV5-4,TRBJ2-1,NA,ASSLAGTPNGF
TRBV7-8,TRBJ2-2,NA,ASSLTTGGELF
TRBV7-9,TRBJ2-2,NA,ASSFPDGELF
TRBV15,TRBJ2-1,NA,ATSRDPVSSGGNDEQF
TRBV9,TRBJ1-2,once,ASSVTMDRAYGYT
TRBV11-1,TRBJ2-2,few,ASSSPGVGELF
TRBV4-1,TRBJ2-2,NA,ASSQMSLADTGELF
TRBV15,TRBJ2-7,NA,ATSRGQTVGID
TRBV9,TRBJ1-5,NA,ASSVGRFEPQH
TRBV28,TRBJ2-2,NA,ASKNTGAVDTGELF
TRBV21-1,TRBJ2-5,NA,ASSKALGTDKETQY
TRBV28,TRBJ2-7,few,ASSLSATSYEQY
TRBV2,TRBJ1-1,NA,ASRYDSGLLNTEAF
TRBV7-3,TRBJ2-3,NA,ASSSSGTFRTDTQY
TRBV6-6,TRBJ2-5,NA,ASSPGQGAETQY
TRBV5-6,TRBJ2-1,NA,ASSLIRTAVNEQF
TRBV27,TRBJ1-5,NA,ASNPRGEGQPQH
TRBV7-9,TRBJ2-7,NA,ASSVGFYEQY
TRBV6-5,TRBJ1-2,NA,ASSRGADGYT
TRBV7-2,TRBJ2-3,NA,ASSPSFRSDTQY
TRBV6-1,TRBJ1-5,NA,ASSGASDFEGQPQH
TRBV20-1,TRBJ2-6,NA,SASKGAHSGANVLT
TRBV29-1,TRBJ1-1,once,SVAENTEAF
TRBV19,TRBJ2-6,NA,ASRGPGRGANVLT
TRBV4-1,TRBJ2-2,NA,ASSQVSGRRPGELF
TRBV4-1,TRBJ2-3,once,ASSQEGGTSTDTQY
TRBV3-1,TRBJ1-5,NA,ASSQGSPGSQPQH
TRBV20-1,TRBJ1-1,NA,SAMGGRRMNTEAF
TRBV12-3/TRBV12-4,TRBJ2-2,NA,ASRGGLPNTGELF
TRBV29-1,TRBJ1-2,NA,SVEDLANGYT
TRBV7-9,TRBJ2-3,NA,ASRQGWGPGQGGADTQY
TRBV20-1,TRBJ2-3,NA,SARDAGSGLTDTQY
TRBV3-1,TRBJ1-5,NA,ASSRTVYQPQH
TRBV25-1,TRBJ1-3,NA,ASSGGALRNTIY
TRBV23-1,TRBJ2-2,NA,ASSQSGTGGRAPGSCF